These 30 T cell receptor beta chains were sequenced from one sample in a study of CD8 T cells in Susac syndrome. Random hexamers were used to reverse transcribe the RNA input (roughly 0.5 to 1 ug). TCRdb redid the calling of the immunoSEQ multiplex PCR reads with MiXCR, one entry per CDR3 protein. The data contain roughly 130,000 distinct CDR3 sequences, roughly 94% of them singletons. Input material: CD4+ T cells from PBMCs. These receptors all come from a human donor with multiple sclerosis.

V usage is TRBV10-3 and J usage is TRBJ2-5; perhaps TRBD1 as D (5 bases). This CDR3 contains 12 residues. Per the germline V gene, CDR1 is ENHRY and CDR2 is SYGVKD. V was shortened by 10 bases and J by 2 bases, with 11 bases between the two germline ends. CDR3 region: CATQTEQETQYF. DNA of the CDR3: TGTGCCACCCAGACAGAGCAAGAGACCCAGTACTTC.

This sequence joins TRBV18 and TRBJ2-6, with D tentatively TRBD2 (5 bases). Germline loops: CDR1 KGHSH, CDR2 LQKENI. The CDR3 has 16 residues. V lost 0 bases and J lost 0, with 6 bases in between. CDR3 residues: CASSPPGSSGANVLTF. CDR3 in DNA: TGTGCCAGCTCACCACCGGGGAGCTCTGGGGCCAACGTCCTGACTTTC.

This clonotype was detected only once. The V gene is TRBV4-1, the J gene TRBJ1-2; 7 positions agree with TRBD1. Per the germline V gene, CDR1 is MGHRA and CDR2 is YSYEKL. The CDR3 spans 16 residues. V lost 6 bases and J lost 2; bases outside the gene matches: 12. The CDR3 spells CASRPTGRRDNYGYTF. For the CDR3, the DNA is TGCGCCAGCAGGCCGACAGGGAGAAGGGACAACTATGGCTACACCTTC.

The chain employs TRBV30 and TRBJ2-7; D remains ambiguous. CDR3 length: 13 residues. The V gene's germline CDR1 is GTSNPN and CDR2 SVGIG (reference sequence). Deletions cut 3 bases from V and 3 bases from J, with 12 bases between. CDR3 region: CAWRPPINYEQYF. The DNA for the CDR3 is TGTGCCTGGAGACCTCCGATAAACTACGAGCAGTACTTC.

The chain joins TRBV4-2 to TRBJ2-3; the match to TRBD2 covers 9 bases. The CDR3 runs to 16 residues. Germline CDR1 LGHNA, CDR2 YNFKEQ. V lost 4 bases to trimming and J lost 3 bases; unmatched junction nucleotides: 8. The CDR3: CASSLKGSGGTDTQYF. DNA of the CDR3: TGTGCCAGCAGCCTGAAGGGCAGCGGGGGGACAGATACGCAGTATTTT.

The chain recombines TRBV18 with TRBJ1-2, with TRBD1 as a possible D gene (6 bases). Trimming stripped 0 bases from V and 5 bases from J, with 16 bases between. Germline CDR1 KGHSH, CDR2 LQKENI. This CDR3 is 16 amino acids long. The DNA for the CDR3 is TGTGCCAGCTCACCACCGGGTTTGACAGGAGATTATGGCTACACCTTC. Its translation is CASSPPGLTGDYGYTF.

The chain links TRBV5-1 to TRBJ2-3, with D perhaps matching TRBD1 (7 bases). With 1 base removed from V and 3 bases from J, the gap between germline ends came to 24 bases. Germline V gene data show CDR1 as SGHRS and CDR2 as YFSETQ. This CDR3 has 19 amino acids. This chain's CDR3 is CASSLYGRARTGGTDTQYF. As DNA, the CDR3 is TGCGCCAGCAGCTTGTATGGAAGGGCGAGGACAGGAGGGACAGATACGCAGTATTTT. Together with reference TRBV5-1 and TRBJ2-3, the CDR3 gives the full variable domain: KAGVTQTPRYLIKTRGQQVTLSCSPISGHRSVSWYQQTPGQGLQFLFEYFSETQRNKGNFPGRFSGRQFSNSRSEMNVSTLELGDSALYLCASSLYGRARTGGTDTQYFGPGTRLTVL.

This chain connects TRBV6-5 to TRBJ1-2; TRBD1 might be the D (6 bases). V shed 6 bases and J shed 3 bases, with 17 bases lying between them. The CDR3 runs 15 residues. CDR1 and CDR2 from the germline V gene are MNHEY and SVGAGI. CDR3 coding DNA: TGTGCCAGCAGCTCCCCTGCGAGGGGGTACTATGGCTACACCTTC. Amino acids: CASSSPARGYYGYTF.

V and J are TRBV19 and TRBJ1-6; no firm D call. The V gene's germline CDR1 is LNHDA and CDR2 SQIVND (reference sequence). The CDR3 consists of 16 residues. Deletions cut 7 bases from V and 7 bases from J, with 20 bases between. The CDR3: CASTTPSAAPNSPLHF. The CDR3 bases are TGTGCCAGTACCACACCCTCAGCGGCCCCAAATTCACCCCTCCACTTT.

V is TRBV5-1 and J is TRBJ1-2; D is uncertain. Trimming pared 0 bases from V and 6 bases from J, leaving 18 bases between. CDR1 SGHRS and CDR2 YFSETQ come from the germline V gene. This CDR3 region has 16 residues. The CDR3 nucleotides are TGCGCCAGCAGCTTGGATCGGGCAGAACCTACGCATGGCTACACCTTC. This translates into CASSLDRAEPTHGYTF.

In its sample, this clonotype was seen once. This chain uses TRBV5-4 with TRBJ2-7, with D tentatively TRBD1 (6 bases). The CDR3 runs 16 residues. Trimming pared 4 bases from V and 5 bases from J, leaving 22 bases between. The germline CDR1 and CDR2 sequences are SGHNT and YYREEE (reference sequence). The DNA of the CDR3 is TGTGCCAGCAGCGTACCTCAGGGGCCACAAGGAAACGAGCAGTACTTC. Translating it yields CASSVPQGPQGNEQYF.

The rearrangement links TRBV29-1 to TRBJ2-1; no reliable D call. Looked up from germline, CDR1 is SQVTM and CDR2 is ANQGSEA. V was clipped by 4 bases and J by 6 bases, with 10 bases between them. The length of the CDR3 is 12 residues. CDR3 DNA: TGCAGCGTTGTGGGCGACGGCAATGAGCAGTTCTTC. Its translation: CSVVGDGNEQFF.

The chain joins TRBV18 to TRBJ2-2, with a tentative D call TRBD2 (5 bases). Trimming left V 3 bases short and J 5 bases short, with 13 bases between. The CDR3 contains 15 residues. CDR1 and CDR2 from the germline V gene are KGHSH and LQKENI. CDR3 DNA: TGTGCCAGCTCACCGCCCGTAGGAGGTACCGGGGAGCTGTTTTTT. Translated, it gives CASSPPVGGTGELFF.

CDR3 DNA sequence: TGCAGTGCTGCTTCGACCGGGACAGGGGGATATGGCTACACCTTC. Translation gives CSAASTGTGGYGYTF. The chain combines TRBV20-1 with TRBJ1-2; TRBD1 aligns across 11 bases. The CDR3 consists of 15 residues. Germline values: CDR1 DFQATT, CDR2 SNEGSKA (reference sequence). V dropped 5 bases and J dropped 5; count of bases not matched to a gene: 10.

CDR3 residues: CASSQAPGVGTDTQYF. In nucleotides, the CDR3 is TGCGCCAGCAGCCAAGCTCCAGGGGTAGGCACAGATACGCAGTATTTT. The chain carries TRBV4-1 and TRBJ2-3; a possible D gene is TRBD1 (6 bases). CDR3 size: 16 residues. Between the trimmed V and J ends, which lost 1 base and 1 base, there was a span of 12 bases. Looked up from germline, CDR1 is MGHRA and CDR2 is YSYEKL.

V usage is TRBV11-2 and J usage is TRBJ1-1; D is ambiguous. Germline-derived CDR1 and CDR2 are SGHAT and FQNNGV. The ends were cut back, 0 bases at V and 6 bases at J, with 8 bases in the middle. This CDR3 region has 13 residues. The DNA of the CDR3 is TGTGCCAGCAGCTTAGAATATTCCCCTGAAGCTTTCTTT. Its translation is CASSLEYSPEAFF.

The chain carries TRBV6-2 or TRBV6-3 and TRBJ2-7; TRBD1 matches 10 bases. The trim removed 8 bases at V and 3 bases at J, leaving 4 bases unmatched. The germline CDR1 and CDR2 sequences are MNHEY and SVGEGT. The CDR3 runs to 13 residues. CDR3 sequence reads: CASRGQGFYEQYF. CDR3 in DNA: TGTGCCAGCCGGGGACAGGGGTTCTACGAGCAGTACTTC.

This chain uses TRBV2 with TRBJ1-3; D not resolved. The CDR3 is made up of 14 amino acids. V was clipped by 3 bases and J by 4 bases, with 10 bases between them. Germline V CDR1 and CDR2: SNHLY, FYNNEI. The CDR3 reads CASSDGYSGNTIYF. The CDR3 DNA follows: TGTGCCAGCAGTGACGGGTACTCCGGAAACACCATATATTTT.

V gene TRBV29-1 combines with J gene TRBJ2-1, with D maybe TRBD2 (6 bases). Germline values: CDR1 SQVTM, CDR2 ANQGSEA. The CDR3 covers 13 residues. Trimming took off 4 bases at V and 4 bases at J, with 11 bases between the two ends. As DNA, the CDR3 is TGCAGCGTTGGGGCTAGCGTATACAATGAGCAGTTCTTC. Protein: CSVGASVYNEQFF.

The chain couples TRBV25-1 to TRBJ1-2; possibly TRBD1 for D (5 bases). This CDR3 comprises 13 residues. Trimming cost V 2 bases and J 5 bases, with 9 bases left between them. Looked up from germline, CDR1 is MGHDK and CDR2 is SYGVNS. The DNA for the CDR3 is TGTGCCAGCAGTGAAGGGGACGGATATGGCTACACCTTC. It codes for CASSEGDGYGYTF.

The chain carries TRBV29-1 and TRBJ1-2; unclear D gene. This CDR3 has 10 residues. Trimming pared 4 bases from V and 8 bases from J, leaving 8 bases between. Germline-derived CDR1 and CDR2 are SQVTM and ANQGSEA. The CDR3 DNA reads as TGCAGCGTTGGGGGTTTGGGCTACACCTTC. This sequence encodes CSVGGLGYTF.

Only a few counts were recorded for this clonotype. The chain carries TRBV3-1 and TRBJ2-3; D is ambiguous. V was pared by 6 bases and J by 4 bases, with 8 bases between. This CDR3 region has 12 residues. Germline V CDR1 and CDR2: LGHDT, YNNKEL (reference sequence). As DNA, the CDR3 is TGTGCCAGCAGTCTAGTGTCAGATACGCAGTATTTT. Translating it yields CASSLVSDTQYF.

J is TRBJ1-1 and V is TRBV29-1; no reliable D call. This CDR3 is 15 amino acids long. The germline V gene has CDR1 SQVTM and CDR2 ANQGSEA. The CDR3 protein is CTIQHRPQLNTEAFF. In nucleotides, the CDR3 is TGCACCATTCAACACCGGCCCCAGCTGAACACTGAAGCTTTCTTT.

The V gene is TRBV2, the J gene TRBJ2-3; TRBD1 is a possible D gene (6 bases). Per the germline V gene, CDR1 is SNHLY and CDR2 is FYNNEI. The CDR3 extends over 14 amino acids. Between the trimmed V and J ends, which lost 7 bases and 4 bases, there was a span of 15 bases. CDR3 amino acids: CASNRGGPADTQYF. CDR3 bases: TGTGCCAGCAATCGAGGGGGACCTGCAGATACGCAGTATTTT.

The chain carries TRBV30 and TRBJ2-1; D unresolved. CDR3 length: 11 amino acids. Germline V gives CDR1 GTSNPN, CDR2 SVGIG (reference sequence). V lost 2 bases to trimming and J lost 6 bases, with 5 bases between them. The CDR3: CAWSPLNEQFF. CDR3 bases: TGTGCCTGGAGTCCGCTCAATGAGCAGTTCTTC. Drawing the rest from reference TRBV30 and TRBJ2-1, the complete variable domain is SQTIHQWPATLVQPVGSPLSLECTVEGTSNPNLYWYRQAAGRGLQLLFYSVGIGQISSEVPQNLSASRPQDRQFILSSKKLLLSDSGFYLCAWSPLNEQFFGPGTRLTVL.

This clonotype is a singleton in its sample. The chain couples TRBV7-9 to TRBJ2-3, with 9 positions matching TRBD1. V lost 4 bases to trimming and J lost 3 bases; unmatched junction nucleotides: 5. CDR3 length: 15 amino acids. Germline-derived CDR1 and CDR2 are SEHNR and FQNEAQ (reference sequence). This chain's CDR3 is CASSSGTGRTDTQYF. The DNA of the CDR3 is TGTGCCAGCAGCTCGGGGACAGGGAGGACAGATACGCAGTATTTT.

V gene TRBV25-1 combines with J gene TRBJ2-2; D is uncertain. V lost 3 bases, J lost 2 bases, and 7 bases lay in between. In germline, CDR1 is MGHDK, CDR2 SYGVNS. The CDR3 runs to 14 residues. CDR3 DNA sequence: TGTGCCAGCAGTGAGCCAGGAAACACCGGGGAGCTGTTTTTT. Translation: CASSEPGNTGELFF. Filled out from reference TRBV25-1 and TRBJ2-2, the complete variable domain reads EADIYQTPRYLVIGTGKKITLECSQTMGHDKMYWYQQDPGMELHLIHYSYGVNSTEKGDLSSESTVSRIRTEHFPLTLESARPSHTSQYLCASSEPGNTGELFFGEGSRLTVL.

This sequence joins TRBV5-1 and TRBJ2-3; D ambiguous. The CDR3 totals 13 residues. Per the germline V gene, CDR1 is SGHRS and CDR2 is YFSETQ. Trimming left V 5 bases short and J 2 bases short, with 9 bases between. The CDR3 nucleotides are TGCGCCAGCAGTATCGAGAACACAGATACGCAGTATTTT. The encoded protein is CASSIENTDTQYF.

V and J are TRBV6-2 or TRBV6-3 and TRBJ2-3, with TRBD2 identical over 8 bases. The ends lost 0 bases at V and 6 bases at J; junction bases unmatched: 8. Germline V CDR1 and CDR2: MNHEY, SVGEGT. CDR3 length: 16 residues. The CDR3 coding sequence is TGTGCCAGCAGTTACTCGTCCGCGGGGGGTACGGATACGCAGTATTTT. Translating it yields CASSYSSAGGTDTQYF.

This sequence joins TRBV27 and TRBJ2-5; D unclear. The CDR3 has 14 residues. V shed 2 bases and J shed 0 bases, with 7 bases lying between them. Germline V gene data show CDR1 as MNHEY and CDR2 as SMNVEV (reference sequence). The CDR3 here is CASSLDAYQETQYF. For the CDR3, the DNA is TGTGCCAGCAGTTTAGACGCCTACCAAGAGACCCAGTACTTC.